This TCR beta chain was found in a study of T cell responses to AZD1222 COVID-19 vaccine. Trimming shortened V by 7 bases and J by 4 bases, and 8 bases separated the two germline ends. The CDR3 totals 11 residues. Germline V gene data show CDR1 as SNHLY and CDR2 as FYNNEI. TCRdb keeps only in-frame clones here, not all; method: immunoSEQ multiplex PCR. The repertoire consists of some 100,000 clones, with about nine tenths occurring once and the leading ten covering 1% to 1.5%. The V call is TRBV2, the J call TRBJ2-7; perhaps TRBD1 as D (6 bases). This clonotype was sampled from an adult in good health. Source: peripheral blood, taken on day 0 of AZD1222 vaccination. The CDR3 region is CASKGDYEQYF. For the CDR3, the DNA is TGTGCCAGCAAGGGGGATTACGAGCAGTACTTC.